The 26 T cell receptor beta chains below all came from one sample that was sequenced in a study of blood T cell repertoires in COVID-19. The data were produced by immunoSEQ multiplex PCR, yet TCRdb's version contains in-frame clones alone and is incomplete. The sample has roughly 150,000 clones, 85% to 90% seen once. Sequenced: peripheral blood. Receptors were obtained from a woman over 75 with COVID-19, enrolled during active disease.

This clone was seen only once. V is TRBV27 and J is TRBJ2-6; 7 nucleotides align to TRBD2. The CDR3 is 16 residues long. With 1 base clipped from V and 4 bases from J, the junction kept 4 bases outside the gene matches. Germline values: CDR1 MNHEY, CDR2 SMNVEV (reference sequence). The CDR3 DNA reads TGTGCCAGCAGTTTATGGGGGGGTACCGGGGCCAACGTCCTGACTTTC. Its translation is CASSLWGGTGANVLTF.

This clone has only a few counts. The rearrangement uses TRBV6-5 and TRBJ1-1, with TRBD1 matching over 8 bases. This CDR3 is 14 amino acids long. V shed 6 bases and J 5 bases; nucleotides not matched to a gene: 8. The germline V gene has CDR1 MNHEY and CDR2 SVGAGI. The CDR3 region is CASSRTGLSTEAFF. The CDR3 DNA reads TGTGCCAGCAGCAGGACAGGGCTTTCGACTGAAGCTTTCTTT.

V and J are TRBV5-8 and TRBJ1-5; D not resolved. This CDR3 region has 13 residues. From germline, CDR1 is SGHTS and CDR2 YDEGEE. The ends were cut back, 1 base at V and 2 bases at J, with 4 bases in the middle. The CDR3 sequence: CASSLLGNQPQHF. For the CDR3, the DNA is TGTGCCAGCAGCTTGCTTGGCAATCAGCCCCAGCATTTT.

The chain recombines TRBV6-2 or TRBV6-3 with TRBJ2-3, with 8 bases aligning to TRBD1. Germline assignment: CDR1 MNHEY and CDR2 SVGEGT. Trimming removed 6 bases from V and 2 bases from J; junction bases left unmatched: 13. This CDR3 has 17 amino acids. CDR3 nucleotides: TGTGCCAGCAGCCAGACAAGGACAGGGACTTACACAGATACGCAGTATTTT. Translating it yields CASSQTRTGTYTDTQYF.

V is TRBV6-5 and J is TRBJ1-2; D not certain. The CDR3 is 16 amino acids. V lost 2 bases and J 6 bases, leaving 19 bases between the germline ends. Germline-derived CDR1 and CDR2 are MNHEY and SVGAGI. The CDR3 region is CASSYLLGRQRHGYTF. The DNA of the CDR3 is TGTGCCAGCAGTTACCTCTTGGGGAGGCAGAGACATGGCTACACCTTC.

The rearrangement joins TRBV5-1 to TRBJ1-4; D is unresolved. The CDR3 is 15 residues long. Per germline, CDR1 SGHRS and CDR2 YFSETQ. V was pared by 0 bases and J by 7 bases, with 13 bases between. CDR3 amino acids: CASSLGMTGSEKLFF. CDR3 DNA: TGCGCCAGCAGCTTGGGGATGACCGGGAGTGAAAAACTGTTTTTT.

The V call is TRBV5-6, the J call TRBJ2-7; 9 bases are a match to TRBD1. The CDR3 runs to 15 residues. The J segment lost 2 bases and the V segment lost 4 bases, leaving 7 bases of the junction unmatched. In germline, CDR1 is SGHDT, CDR2 YYEEEE. CDR3 bases: TGTGCCAGCAGCCCGGGACAGGGACTCCCCTACGAGCAGTACTTC. This encodes CASSPGQGLPYEQYF. Together with reference TRBV5-6 and TRBJ2-7, the CDR3 gives the full variable domain: DAGVTQSPTHLIKTRGQQVTLRCSPKSGHDTVSWYQQALGQGPQFIFQYYEEEERQRGNFPDRFSGHQFPNYSSELNVNALLLGDSALYLCASSPGQGLPYEQYFGPGTRLTVT.

J is TRBJ1-4 and V is TRBV5-5, with a tentative D call TRBD1 (6 bases). CDR3 length: 15 residues. Germline CDR1 and CDR2: SGHKS and YYEKEE (reference sequence). The V end was cut by 2 bases, the J end by 11 bases, with 19 bases between. The CDR3 DNA follows: TGTGCCAGCAGCTTCCGGGACAACCAAATTGAGAAACTGTTTTTT. It specifies CASSFRDNQIEKLFF.

This clone has more than one count but fewer than ten. J is TRBJ1-3 and V is TRBV4-2, with D unresolved. V lost 0 bases and J lost 1, with 7 bases in between. The CDR3 is 15 amino acids. The germline CDR1 and CDR2 sequences are LGHNA and YNFKEQ. CDR3: CASSQDRLSGNTIYF. Written as DNA, the CDR3 is TGTGCCAGCAGCCAAGACAGACTTTCTGGAAACACCATATATTTT.

The rearrangement uses TRBV5-1 and TRBJ1-3; 7 positions agree with TRBD1. There are 20 residues in the CDR3. Unmatched junction bases numbered 19, after V lost 2 bases and J lost 2 bases. CDR1 SGHRS and CDR2 YFSETQ come from the germline V gene. The CDR3 DNA reads TGCGCCAGCAGCTTAACCGAGACAGCCTCACATACAGGGGCTGGAAACACCATATATTTT. This sequence encodes CASSLTETASHTGAGNTIYF. The variable domain in full, completed from reference TRBV5-1 and TRBJ1-3, reads KAGVTQTPRYLIKTRGQQVTLSCSPISGHRSVSWYQQTPGQGLQFLFEYFSETQRNKGNFPGRFSGRQFSNSRSEMNVSTLELGDSALYLCASSLTETASHTGAGNTIYFGEGSWLTVV.

This chain connects TRBV6-2 or TRBV6-3 to TRBJ2-7; a weak D match, TRBD1 (6 bases). Germline V lookup: CDR1 MNHEY, CDR2 SVGEGT. This CDR3 region has 14 residues. V was cut by 3 bases and J by 6 bases, with 15 bases left in between. CDR3 amino acids: CASSYEVTRGEQYF. DNA of the CDR3: TGTGCCAGCAGTTATGAGGTAACCAGGGGCGAGCAGTACTTC.

The chain couples TRBV2 to TRBJ1-1; no definite D call. The CDR3 contains 10 residues. The germline gives CDR1 SNHLY, CDR2 FYNNEI. V lost 8 bases and J lost 4, with 5 bases in between. The DNA of the CDR3 is TGTGCCAGCTATTCCACTGAAGCTTTCTTT. Amino acid sequence: CASYSTEAFF.

The chain couples TRBV2 to TRBJ1-4, with no clear D. CDR3 length: 14 amino acids. Germline CDR1 is SNHLY and CDR2 is FYNNEI. The germline V and J ends were trimmed by 4 bases and 7 bases, with 13 bases remaining between them. For the CDR3, the DNA is TGTGCCAGCAGTGGAGGGATTGTCCTTGAAAAACTGTTTTTT. It encodes CASSGGIVLEKLFF.

The rearrangement joins TRBV24-1 to TRBJ2-5; 11 bases line up with TRBD2. The CDR3 loop spans 17 amino acids. Germline values: CDR1 KGHDR, CDR2 SFDVKD. The ends lost 9 bases at V and 1 base at J; junction bases unmatched: 12. The CDR3 is CATPEGLAVRGQETQYF. The CDR3 DNA follows: TGTGCCACCCCTGAGGGACTAGCGGTTCGGGGCCAAGAGACCCAGTACTTC.

This chain links TRBV4-1 with TRBJ2-1, with TRBD2 matching 11 bases. CDR3 length: 16 residues. V gave up 5 bases and J gave up 4 bases; unmatched junction bases: 7. The V gene's germline CDR1 is MGHRA and CDR2 YSYEKL. CDR3 region: CASSSQLAGEYNEQFF. The CDR3 DNA sequence: TGCGCCAGCAGCTCCCAACTAGCGGGGGAATACAATGAGCAGTTCTTC.

Only a few counts were recorded for this clone. The chain carries TRBV28 and TRBJ1-6; 9 bases fit TRBD1. Germline CDR1 is MDHEN and CDR2 is SYDVKM. V lost 7 bases, J lost 7 bases, and 14 bases stayed unmatched. This CDR3 comprises 17 residues. CDR3 in DNA: TGTGCCAGCACCATTTGGCGGGCGGGACAGGGAAATTCACCCCTCCACTTT. It specifies CASTIWRAGQGNSPLHF.

This chain connects TRBV7-3 to TRBJ2-2; D perhaps matches TRBD1 (7 bases). The V end was cut by 5 bases, the J end by 2 bases, with 12 bases between. Germline lookup yields CDR1 SGHTA and CDR2 FQGTGA. This CDR3 contains 15 residues. The CDR3 DNA sequence: TGTGCCAGCAGCCCCCAGGGGGGAAACACCGGGGAGCTGTTTTTT. Its protein product is CASSPQGGNTGELFF.

The rearrangement joins TRBV11-2 to TRBJ2-2; 14 bases match TRBD2. CDR3 length equals 17 residues. Germline V gene lookup returns CDR1 SGHAT and CDR2 FQNNGV. With 3 bases clipped from V and 1 base from J, the junction kept 1 base outside the gene matches. For the CDR3, the DNA is TGTGCCAGCAGCTTCGGACTAGCGGGAGGGAACACCGGGGAGCTGTTTTTT. It encodes CASSFGLAGGNTGELFF. The complete variable domain, with remaining parts taken from reference TRBV11-2 and TRBJ2-2, reads EAGVAQSPRYKIIEKRQSVAFWCNPISGHATLYWYQQILGQGPKLLIQFQNNGVVDDSQLPKDRFSAERLKGVDSTLKIQPAKLEDSAVYLCASSFGLAGGNTGELFFGEGSRLTVL.

The chain uses TRBV7-3 and TRBJ2-3; the D gene is possibly TRBD2 (6 bases). This CDR3 is 12 amino acids long. Trimming left V 5 bases short and J 8 bases short, with 11 bases between. The V gene's germline CDR1 is SGHTA and CDR2 FQGTGA. The CDR3: CASSASAGTQYF. The CDR3 region has the DNA TGTGCCAGCAGCGCCTCAGCGGGTACGCAGTATTTT.

CDR3 sequence (DNA): TGTGCCAGCTCACCAGACAGAATAAGAGATACGCAGTATTTT. As protein: CASSPDRIRDTQYF. The chain combines TRBV18 with TRBJ2-3, with D possibly matching TRBD1 (5 bases). This CDR3 has 14 amino acids. Germline CDR1 reads KGHSH; CDR2 reads LQKENI. Trimming cost V 2 bases and J 5 bases, with 11 bases left between them.

The chain recombines TRBV15 with TRBJ1-3; D is unresolved. The germline V and J ends were trimmed by 5 bases and 2 bases, with 10 bases remaining between them. Germline CDR1 reads LNHNV; CDR2 reads YYDKDF (reference sequence). The CDR3 covers 14 residues. CDR3 loop: CATSREGTGNTIYF. The DNA for the CDR3 is TGTGCCACCAGCCGCGAGGGTACTGGAAACACCATATATTTT.

The chain links TRBV9 to TRBJ1-6; D gene uncertain. V was pared by 6 bases and J by 13 bases, with 17 bases between. CDR1 is SGDLS and CDR2 is YYNGEE in the germline V gene. The CDR3 is 13 amino acids. CDR3 sequence reads: CASKGRDGGPLHF. CDR3 DNA sequence: TGTGCCAGCAAAGGCCGAGACGGAGGTCCCCTCCACTTT.

This clone was picked up one time. V gene TRBV6-5 combines with J gene TRBJ2-2; D is undetermined. The V and J ends lost 7 bases and 6 bases respectively, with 15 bases between them. The CDR3 contains 14 residues. The germline V gene has CDR1 MNHEY and CDR2 SVGAGI. DNA of the CDR3: TGTGCCAGCACCCCCTTGAGGATGGCCGGGGAGCTGTTTTTT. Amino acids: CASTPLRMAGELFF.

The V and J genes are TRBV7-9 and TRBJ1-4; 10 nucleotides align to TRBD1. V dropped 4 bases and J dropped 8; count of bases not matched to a gene: 7. The germline V gene encodes CDR1 SEHNR and CDR2 FQNEAQ (reference sequence). The CDR3 has 15 residues. CDR3 nucleotides: TGTGCCAGCAGCTCAGCCTGGACAGGGGGAGAAAAACTGTTTTTT. Translation: CASSSAWTGGEKLFF. Combining the CDR3 with reference TRBV7-9 and TRBJ1-4 gives the whole variable domain DTGVSQNPRHKITKRGQNVTFRCDPISEHNRLYWYRQTLGQGPEFLTYFQNEAQLEKSRLLSDRFSAERPKGSFSTLEIQRTEQGDSAMYLCASSSAWTGGEKLFFGSGTQLSVL.

The chain links TRBV6-5 to TRBJ2-1, with 10 bases lining up with TRBD2. CDR3 size: 13 residues. Germline assignment: CDR1 MNHEY and CDR2 SVGAGI. Trimming took 4 bases from V and 8 from J; bases not matched to a gene: 2. DNA of the CDR3: TGTGCCAGCAGTTCGGGACTAGCGCATGAGCAGTTCTTC. Amino acids: CASSSGLAHEQFF.

This chain connects TRBV19 to TRBJ1-4, with 10 bases matching TRBD1. CDR1 and CDR2 from the germline V gene are LNHDA and SQIVND (reference sequence). The CDR3 has 15 amino acids. V shed 5 bases, J shed 5 bases, and the junction held 5 bases outside the gene matches. The CDR3 sequence is CASSAQTGGNEKLFF. The CDR3 region has the DNA TGTGCCAGTAGTGCCCAGACAGGGGGCAATGAAAAACTGTTTTTT.